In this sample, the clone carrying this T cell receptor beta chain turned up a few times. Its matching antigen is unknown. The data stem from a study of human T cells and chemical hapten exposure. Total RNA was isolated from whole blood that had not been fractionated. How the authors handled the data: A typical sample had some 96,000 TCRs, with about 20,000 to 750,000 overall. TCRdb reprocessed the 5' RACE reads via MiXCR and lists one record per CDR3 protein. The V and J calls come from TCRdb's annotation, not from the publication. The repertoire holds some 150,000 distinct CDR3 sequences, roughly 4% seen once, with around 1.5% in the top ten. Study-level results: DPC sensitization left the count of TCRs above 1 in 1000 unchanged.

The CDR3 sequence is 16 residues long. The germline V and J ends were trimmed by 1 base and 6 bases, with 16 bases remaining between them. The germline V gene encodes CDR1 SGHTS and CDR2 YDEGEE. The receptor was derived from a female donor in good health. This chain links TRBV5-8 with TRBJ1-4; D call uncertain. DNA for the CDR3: TGTGCCAGCAGCTTGTTTTTCGGTGGGTCAGATGAAAAACTGTTTTTT. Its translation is CASSLFFGGSDEKLFF.